The sequence of this T cell receptor (beta chain) was determined in a study of T cells after yellow fever vaccination. On the study more broadly: Any fraction with a low cell number was prepared using SMART-Seq v4 Ultra Low Input.

In making TCR cDNA, 5'RACE template switching added a universal primer site and UMIs to it. Via MiXCR, TCRdb re-called the 5' RACE reads, giving one row per CDR3 protein. The table lists hundreds of thousands of distinct CDR3 sequences, about 17% of them singletons, with roughly 17% in the top ten. Of note for this clonotype: Its antigen remains unidentified.

The length of the CDR3 is 14 residues. V shed 6 bases, J shed 7 bases, and the junction held 8 bases outside the gene matches. General study findings and limits: Booster sampling recovered most clones from primary vaccination (approximately 96% CD4, around 90% CD8). Though it reached lower strength, the secondary response hit its peak faster, day 5 versus 15.

Specimen: PBMCs, collected 5 days after the first yellow fever vaccination. The V gene is TRBV12-3 or TRBV12-4, the J gene TRBJ1-4; 7 nucleotides agree with TRBD1. The TCR sequence derives from a man younger than 35 who received the YFV17D yellow fever vaccine. The CDR3 reads CASSTEGAGEKLFF. The CDR3 region has the DNA TGTGCCAGCAGCACCGAGGGGGCTGGTGAAAAACTGTTTTTT.